This T cell receptor (beta chain) emerged from a study of cytomegalovirus exposure and HLA in healthy donors. The PCR had 60 Vbeta and 13 Jbeta primers. The table came from immunoSEQ multiplex PCR; TCRdb's copy has only in-frame clones and leaves some out. Of about 140,000 clones in the sample, approximately 80% were seen once. Study results and caveats: The study put under 200 TCR beta chains on its list as cytomegalovirus-associated. At a 0.05 false discovery rate, a later analysis found around 15,000 TCR beta sequences to be associated with HLA alleles.

CDR3 size: 12 residues. CDR1 is MNHNS, CDR2 SASEGT, per germline. The V and J ends lost 2 bases and 10 bases respectively, with 8 bases between them. A remark on this clone: Its target is not known.

The sequenced sample consisted of PBMCs. The chain uses TRBV6-1 and TRBJ1-4, with D hard to call. This TCR was sampled from a male donor in good health and CMV-seronegative. CDR3 DNA sequence: TGTGCCAGCAGTGAAAGGGCGGGAAAACTGTTTTTT. It encodes CASSERAGKLFF.